The 27 T cell receptor beta chains below all came from one sample that was sequenced in a study of Ad26.COV2.S vaccination and SARS-CoV-2 variants (dated by TCRdb to about 2021). Receptor libraries were prepared by the immunoSEQ multiplex PCR assay. Sourced from immuneACCESS, this table was stored by TCRdb with only in-frame sequences that have V and J called. A share of the clones is absent; for the studies checked, an unresolved V gene accounts for under half, and the remainder has no known explanation. This sample comprises more than 300,000 clones, 70% to 90% of them detected only once. The top ten clones comprise more than 1.5% of the sample. This specimen's treatment or condition label, per the study, means: 19 received Ad26.COV2.S at low or high dose, single or two shots; roughly five received placebo; per-sample allocation not given. Repertoires of vaccine and placebo recipients were sequenced from samples collected on day 63 after the first injection.

The sequencing here drew on peripheral blood, taken in a trial of Ad26.COV2.S vaccine versus placebo. All receptors derive from a person between 18 and 60 years old who received the Ad26.COV2.S COVID-19 vaccine or a placebo.

V gene TRBV30 combines with J gene TRBJ1-2, with 8 bases lining up with TRBD1. The CDR3 spans 19 residues. The ends lost 3 bases at V and 4 bases at J; junction bases unmatched: 22. CDR1 is GTSNPN and CDR2 is SVGIG in the germline V gene (reference sequence). The CDR3 coding sequence is TGTGCCTGGAGAATCCCACTCCCCGGCGACAGGGGAAGTGGCTATGGCTACACCTTC. Translation gives CAWRIPLPGDRGSGYGYTF.

V and J are TRBV2 and TRBJ2-3, with 9 nucleotides matching TRBD2. The germline gives CDR1 SNHLY, CDR2 FYNNEI. The V segment lost 4 bases and the J segment 5 bases; nucleotides outside the gene matches: 4. There are 14 residues in the CDR3. CDR3 bases: TGTGCCAGCAGTGGCGGGGGGGCGCAAGATACGCAGTATTTT. Protein: CASSGGGAQDTQYF.

The table lists this clone with a few counts. This chain connects TRBV5-4 to TRBJ2-3, with 7 positions matching TRBD1. Germline V CDR1 and CDR2: SGHNT, YYREEE (reference sequence). The CDR3 is 17 amino acids. J gave up 0 bases and V 4 bases, and 11 bases lay outside the gene matches. The DNA of the CDR3 is TGTGCCAGCAGCCCGCCCCCTGGACAGGCAAGCACAGATACGCAGTATTTT. Translating it yields CASSPPPGQASTDTQYF.

This chain connects TRBV5-1 to TRBJ1-1, with D tentatively TRBD1 (5 bases). Looked up from germline, CDR1 is SGHRS and CDR2 is YFSETQ. Trimming took 2 bases from V and 1 from J, leaving 9 bases between them. The CDR3 loop spans 14 amino acids. In nucleotides, the CDR3 is TGCGCCAGCAGCTTCGGGACGGCGAACACTGAAGCTTTCTTT. It yields the protein CASSFGTANTEAFF.

CDR3 nucleotides: TGTGCCAGCTCTACCTACCGGGACAATGAGCAGTTCTTC. Translated: CASSTYRDNEQFF. The chain joins TRBV18 to TRBJ2-1; D gene unclear. This CDR3 has 13 amino acids. Germline V gives CDR1 KGHSH, CDR2 LQKENI. Trimming took off 6 bases at V and 5 bases at J, with 11 bases between the two ends.

This chain links TRBV6-5 with TRBJ1-1, with TRBD1 identical over 8 bases. The ends lost 4 bases at V and 3 bases at J; junction bases unmatched: 7. Germline lookup yields CDR1 MNHEY and CDR2 SVGAGI. The CDR3 extends over 15 amino acids. CDR3 in amino acids: CASSSATGDHTEAFF. As DNA, the CDR3 is TGTGCCAGCAGTTCCGCGACAGGGGATCACACTGAAGCTTTCTTT.

The chain combines TRBV4-3 with TRBJ2-1; D may match TRBD1 or TRBD2 (5 bases each). The germline V gene has CDR1 LGHNA and CDR2 YSLEER. This CDR3 contains 14 residues. V gave up 6 bases and J gave up 6 bases, with 15 bases separating them. The CDR3 DNA follows: TGCGCCAGCAGTCCCACTACCGGGGCCAATGAGCAGTTCTTC. This encodes CASSPTTGANEQFF.

This chain joins TRBV10-3 and TRBJ1-2; the D is unclear. CDR1 and CDR2 (germline): ENHRY, SYGVKD. V gave up 4 bases and J gave up 2 bases, with 17 bases separating them. There are 16 residues in the CDR3. CDR3 coding DNA: TGTGCCATCAGTGGGACCCAGAGAAGTGGGAACTATGGCTACACCTTC. It codes for CAISGTQRSGNYGYTF.

This clone appeared a single time. CDR3 in amino acids: CASSYQTGGWTDTQYF. The CDR3 DNA follows: TGTGCCAGCAGTTACCAAACAGGGGGCTGGACAGATACGCAGTATTTT. The chain recombines TRBV6-2 or TRBV6-3 with TRBJ2-3, with 9 bases matching TRBD1. The CDR3 consists of 16 residues. V lost 2 bases to trimming and J lost 3 bases; unmatched junction nucleotides: 6. Germline V gene data show CDR1 as MNHEY and CDR2 as SVGEGT.

J is TRBJ2-1 and V is TRBV11-3, with D unclear. The CDR3 has 12 residues. The germline CDR1 and CDR2 sequences are SGHNT and YENEEA. Trimming removed 5 bases from V and 7 bases from J, with 9 bases in between. The CDR3 DNA is TGTGCCAGCAGCCTAGTAGGAAATGAGCAGTTCTTC. Protein product: CASSLVGNEQFF.

The V call is TRBV25-1, the J call TRBJ1-5; TRBD1 is a possible D gene (6 bases). This CDR3 is built from 13 residues. Germline CDR1 reads MGHDK; CDR2 reads SYGVNS. Trimming pared 3 bases from V and 6 bases from J, leaving 9 bases between. The DNA of the CDR3 is TGTGCCAGCAGTGACAGGGGTGGTCAGCCCCAGCATTTT. Protein sequence: CASSDRGGQPQHF.

This chain links TRBV6-5 with TRBJ2-7, with 9 positions matching TRBD1. The CDR3 contains 15 residues. Germline assignment: CDR1 MNHEY and CDR2 SVGAGI. The V segment lost 6 bases and the J segment 2 bases; nucleotides outside the gene matches: 8. The CDR3 coding sequence is TGTGCCAGCAGAGCCGGGACAGGGAGTACCTACGAGCAGTACTTC. Amino acid sequence: CASRAGTGSTYEQYF.

The rearrangement joins TRBV19 to TRBJ2-7, with TRBD1 matching over 9 bases. The CDR3 covers 13 residues. V was clipped by 5 bases and J by 4 bases; unmatched bases: 3. Germline-derived CDR1 and CDR2 are LNHDA and SQIVND (reference sequence). The CDR3 protein is CASSGQGPYEQYF. As DNA, the CDR3 is TGTGCCAGTAGTGGACAGGGGCCTTACGAGCAGTACTTC.

In this sample, this clone turned up many times. The gene calls are TRBV2 and TRBJ2-7, with D uncertain. The V end was cut by 6 bases, the J end by 6 bases, with 18 bases between. The CDR3 loop spans 14 amino acids. CDR1 is SNHLY and CDR2 is FYNNEI in the germline V gene. The CDR3 protein is CASRRTILSSEQYF. The DNA of the CDR3 is TGTGCCAGCAGACGAACGATATTGTCTAGCGAGCAGTACTTC.

The gene calls are TRBV3-1 (or the pseudogene TRBV3-2) and TRBJ1-5, with TRBD1 matching over 9 bases. This CDR3 comprises 17 residues. J was trimmed by 7 bases and V by 4 bases; bases with no gene match: 14. From germline, CDR1 is LGHDT and CDR2 YNNKEL (reference sequence). CDR3 DNA sequence: TGTGCCAGCAGCCCGCAAACGGGACAGGGTGGGGACCAGCCCCAGCATTTT. The encoded protein is CASSPQTGQGGDQPQHF.

The chain recombines TRBV9 with TRBJ2-7, with 7 bases aligning to TRBD2. V lost 2 bases to trimming and J lost 4 bases; unmatched junction nucleotides: 12. The CDR3 is 16 residues long. Looked up from germline, CDR1 is SGDLS and CDR2 is YYNGEE. CDR3 in DNA: TGTGCCAGCAGCGTCAGCGAGCGGGACGGAACATACGAGCAGTACTTC. It yields the protein CASSVSERDGTYEQYF.

The rearrangement uses TRBV6-1 and TRBJ1-2, with D uncertain. Germline lookup yields CDR1 MNHNS and CDR2 SASEGT. The CDR3 is 15 residues long. Trimming left V 1 base short and J 1 base short, with 10 bases between. The DNA for the CDR3 is TGTGCCAGCAGTGAAGAAGTGGGCAGTAACTATGGCTACACCTTC. Translating it yields CASSEEVGSNYGYTF.

This chain links TRBV15 with TRBJ1-5; TRBD1 is a possible D gene (6 bases). Germline CDR1 is LNHNV and CDR2 is YYDKDF (reference sequence). The CDR3 consists of 14 residues. V shed 1 base and J shed 3 bases, with 7 bases lying between them. CDR3 region: CATSRGQANQPQHF. CDR3 DNA sequence: TGTGCCACCAGCAGAGGACAGGCCAATCAGCCCCAGCATTTT.

The chain combines TRBV30 with TRBJ2-4; TRBD1 matches at 7 bases. Germline-derived CDR1 and CDR2 are GTSNPN and SVGIG (reference sequence). The CDR3 extends over 15 amino acids. V gave up 4 bases and J gave up 10 bases; unmatched junction bases: 16. The CDR3 region has the DNA TGTGCCTGGAATTTGCCCGGGACAGCTAAAACTATTCAGTACTTC. This codes for CAWNLPGTAKTIQYF.

The gene calls are TRBV9 and TRBJ2-7, with D possibly being TRBD1 or TRBD2 (6 bases each). The germline CDR1 and CDR2 sequences are SGDLS and YYNGEE. The CDR3 has 16 amino acids. V was shortened by 4 bases and J by 4 bases, with 21 bases between the two germline ends. The CDR3 loop is CASSIDQGGQGYEQYF. Here the CDR3 DNA reads TGTGCCAGCAGCATCGATCAAGGGGGGCAGGGGTACGAGCAGTACTTC. Supplemented by reference TRBV9 and TRBJ2-7, the full variable domain reads DSGVTQTPKHLITATGQRVTLRCSPRSGDLSVYWYQQSLDQGLQFLIQYYNGEERAKGNILERFSAQQFPDLHSELNLSSLELGDSALYFCASSIDQGGQGYEQYFGPGTRLTVT.

V is TRBV7-8 and J is TRBJ1-2; D ambiguous. The CDR3 covers 17 residues. Trimming took off 4 bases at V and 4 bases at J, with 22 bases between the two ends. Germline CDR1 reads SGHVS; CDR2 reads FQNEAQ. The CDR3 nucleotides read TGTGCCAGCAGCTCCAACATGGGGTGGGAAGCCTTCTATGGCTACACCTTC. It yields the protein CASSSNMGWEAFYGYTF.

This clone has a handful of counts. The gene calls are TRBV5-4 and TRBJ2-2; TRBD1 matches 8 bases. Trimming removed 0 bases from V and 6 bases from J; junction bases left unmatched: 7. CDR1 SGHNT and CDR2 YYREEE come from the germline V gene (reference sequence). The CDR3 consists of 16 residues. The CDR3: CASSLGSGGYSGELFF. The CDR3 coding sequence is TGTGCCAGCAGCTTGGGGTCAGGGGGCTACTCCGGGGAGCTGTTTTTT.

The chain has TRBV9 and TRBJ2-2; TRBD2 agrees at 7 bases. CDR3 length equals 15 residues. With V trimmed by 0 bases and J by 5 bases, 4 bases remained unmatched. The V gene's germline CDR1 is SGDLS and CDR2 YYNGEE. The CDR3 region is CASSVAGGRTGELFF. CDR3 bases: TGTGCCAGCAGCGTAGCGGGGGGTCGGACCGGGGAGCTGTTTTTT.

The chain links TRBV19 to TRBJ2-2, with TRBD1 matching 10 bases. V dropped 7 bases and J dropped 8; count of bases not matched to a gene: 25. CDR1 is LNHDA and CDR2 is SQIVND in the germline V gene (reference sequence). The CDR3 length is 20 residues. CDR3 DNA sequence: TGTGCCAGTAAGACAGGGGGCCCGCGGGCGTGGACGCTCTCCCCGGGGGAGCTGTTTTTT. Protein sequence: CASKTGGPRAWTLSPGELFF.

The chain has TRBV19 and TRBJ2-5; 13 bases map to TRBD2. CDR1 LNHDA and CDR2 SQIVND come from the germline V gene (reference sequence). This CDR3 comprises 17 residues. V shed 5 bases and J 4 bases; nucleotides not matched to a gene: 10. CDR3 protein: CASSWTSGGPRGETQYF. Written as DNA, the CDR3 is TGTGCCAGTAGTTGGACTAGCGGGGGACCCCGGGGAGAGACCCAGTACTTC.

CDR3 nucleotide sequence: TGTGCCAGCAGCCCTCGGACCCTGAACACTGAAGCTTTCTTT. It codes for CASSPRTLNTEAFF. The chain combines TRBV9 with TRBJ1-1; D is unresolved. The germline gives CDR1 SGDLS, CDR2 YYNGEE. Trimming stripped 4 bases from V and 0 bases from J, with 10 bases between. There are 14 residues in the CDR3.

The V call is TRBV19, the J call TRBJ1-1; TRBD1 might be the D (6 bases). The CDR3 is 13 residues long. Trimming stripped 4 bases from V and 5 bases from J, with 11 bases between. From germline, CDR1 is LNHDA and CDR2 SQIVND (reference sequence). The CDR3 loop reads CASSRGRGTEAFF. The CDR3 region has the DNA TGTGCCAGTAGTAGGGGAAGGGGGACTGAAGCTTTCTTT. The complete variable domain, with remaining parts taken from reference TRBV19 and TRBJ1-1, reads DGGITQSPKYLFRKEGQNVTLSCEQNLNHDAMYWYRQDPGQGLRLIYYSQIVNDFQKGDIAEGYSVSREKKESFPLTVTSAQKNPTAFYLCASSRGRGTEAFFGQGTRLTVV.